The entry below describes one T cell receptor (beta chain). Its antigen is as yet unknown. This sample is drawn from a study of cytomegalovirus exposure and HLA in healthy donors. At the level of the study: The approximately 120 validation repertoires and the 666 first-cohort repertoires shared a platform, a later analysis reported. Study-wide results and caveats: A classifier reportedly called cytomegalovirus status with high sensitivity and specificity. One later analysis, an examination of the 100 to 150 validation repertoires, found that first-cohort TCR clusters tended to co-occur in them.

Germline values: CDR1 SGHRS, CDR2 YFSETQ. CDR3 size: 16 residues. Unmatched junction bases numbered 5, after V lost 4 bases and J lost 1 base. Profiling relied on immunoSEQ multiplex PCR, and the TCRdb table lists in-frame clones only, not all of them. The sample shows about 130,000 clones, about nine tenths of them seen only once. The origin of this receptor is a woman aged 18 to 35 in good health and CMV-seronegative. The material sequenced was PBMCs. The V gene is TRBV5-1, the J gene TRBJ2-2; TRBD1 matches 9 bases. The CDR3 sequence: CASSTWTGENTGELFF. For the CDR3, the DNA is TGCGCCAGCAGCACCTGGACAGGGGAGAACACCGGGGAGCTGTTTTTT.